These 5 T cell receptor beta chains share one sample of origin, sequenced in a study of cytomegalovirus exposure and HLA in healthy donors. Amplification used 60 Vbeta primers and 13 Jbeta primers. Assay: immunoSEQ multiplex PCR; the TCRdb copy retains only in-frame clones and omits some. The profile shows fewer than 130,000 clones, 60% to 85% of them singletons. The sample comprised PBMCs. The receptor set was obtained from a woman aged 60-75 years in good health and CMV-seropositive.

This chain uses TRBV18 with TRBJ1-1, with a possible D match to TRBD1 (5 bases). V dropped 5 bases and J dropped 0 bases, with 13 bases sitting between them. This CDR3 spans 15 amino acids. Germline CDR1 reads KGHSH; CDR2 reads LQKENI. CDR3 region: CASSDPGGMNTEAFF. The CDR3 bases are TGTGCCAGCTCAGACCCGGGGGGGATGAACACTGAAGCTTTCTTT.

The J gene is TRBJ2-3, the V gene TRBV12-5, with 7 bases lining up with TRBD2. After removal of 3 bases from V and 8 bases from J, the junction contained 20 bases not matched to a gene. Germline V gene lookup returns CDR1 LGHNT and CDR2 FRNRAP. The CDR3 has 18 amino acids. CDR3 bases: TGTGCTAGTGGTTTCCAAATCAGACTAGCCGGGGAATCCATTACGCAGTATTTT. It specifies CASGFQIRLAGESITQYF.

The chain has TRBV5-5 and TRBJ1-1; TRBD1 aligns across 7 bases. CDR1 is SGHKS, CDR2 YYEKEE, per germline (reference sequence). CDR3 length: 13 residues. Trimming took 4 bases from V and 4 from J; bases not matched to a gene: 4. The CDR3 is CASSVTGLTEAFF. The CDR3 DNA reads as TGTGCCAGCAGCGTGACAGGGCTCACTGAAGCTTTCTTT.

This clone occurred a few times. The gene calls are TRBV2 and TRBJ1-1, with a possible D match to TRBD1 (5 bases). V lost 6 bases to trimming and J lost 2 bases, with 10 bases between them. CDR1 is SNHLY, CDR2 FYNNEI, per germline. The CDR3 extends over 13 amino acids. The CDR3 DNA reads as TGTGCCAGCAGGGATGACAGAAACACTGAAGCTTTCTTT. Encoded protein: CASRDDRNTEAFF. Full variable domain (outside the CDR3, taken from reference TRBV2 and TRBJ1-1): EPEVTQTPSHQVTQMGQEVILRCVPISNHLYFYWYRQILGQKVEFLVSFYNNEISEKSEIFDDQFSVERPDGSNFTLKIRSTKLEDSAMYFCASRDDRNTEAFFGQGTRLTVV.

This clone turned up a few times. CDR3 residues: CASSNGPYYEQYF. Here the CDR3 DNA reads TGTGCCAGCTCAAACGGTCCTTACTACGAGCAGTACTTC. The rearrangement uses TRBV18 and TRBJ2-7; D gene uncertain. From germline, CDR1 is KGHSH and CDR2 LQKENI. CDR3 length equals 13 residues. The V end was cut by 5 bases, the J end by 3 bases, with 11 bases between. The full variable domain, with the rest looked up from reference TRBV18 and TRBJ2-7, is NAGVMQNPRHLVRRRGQEARLRCSPMKGHSHVYWYRQLPEEGLKFMVYLQKENIIDESGMPKERFSAEFPKEGPSILRIQQVVRGDSAAYFCASSNGPYYEQYFGPGTRLTVT.